This is a list of T cell receptor beta chains from one sample in a study of early T cells in non-severe SARS-CoV-2 infection. TCRdb re-called the 5' RACE reads with MiXCR, one entry per CDR3 protein. The sample records some 81,000 distinct CDR3 sequences, around 9.9% being singletons. The sample comprised whole blood. The origin of the receptors is an adult who was a healthcare worker with PCR-confirmed SARS-CoV-2 infection or an uninfected control (not recorded which). Each CDR3 is given with its conserved first and last residue. A D gene is named only where the DNA matches it firmly. Rows may omit the clone size; those that give it use once, few, many or a size class.

size: many
D: NA
J: TRBJ2-2
V: TRBV13
CDR3: CASSFRAGGNTGELFF
DNA: TGTGCCAGCAGCTTTCGGGCAGGAGGTAACACCGGGGAGCTGTTTTTT

size: many
D: NA
J: TRBJ1-5
V: TRBV12-5
CDR3: CASAQTGMQPQHF
DNA: TGTGCTAGTGCCCAAACAGGGATGCAGCCCCAGCATTTT

size: few
D: NA
J: TRBJ1-6
V: TRBV20-1
CDR3: CSASDSSSYNSSLHF
DNA: TGCAGTGCTTCGGACAGCTCCTCCTATAATTCATCCCTCCACTTT

size: many
D: NA
J: TRBJ2-2
V: TRBV6-1
CDR3: CASSEYLLNTGELFF
DNA: TGTGCCAGCAGTGAATACCTTCTGAACACCGGGGAGCTGTTTTTT

size: NA
D: TRBD1
J: TRBJ2-1
V: TRBV5-1
CDR3: CASTPQGLTYNEQFF
DNA: TGCGCCAGCACCCCACAGGGGCTGACCTACAATGAGCAGTTCTTC

size: few
D: NA
J: TRBJ2-7
V: TRBV6-6
CDR3: CASRFWQDYEQYF
DNA: TGTGCCAGCAGGTTCTGGCAGGACTACGAGCAGTACTTC

size: many
D: NA
J: TRBJ2-5
V: TRBV20-1
CDR3: CSASDISRDGEETQYF
DNA: TGCAGTGCTAGCGATATTTCTAGGGACGGAGAAGAGACCCAGTACTTC

size: NA
D: TRBD2
J: TRBJ2-5
V: TRBV20-1
CDR3: CSARALLAGGPGRETQYF
DNA: TGCAGTGCTAGAGCTCTCCTAGCGGGAGGCCCGGGTCGAGAGACCCAGTACTTC

size: many
D: NA
J: TRBJ1-1
V: TRBV9
CDR3: CASSVDTGRNTEAFF
DNA: TGTGCCAGCAGCGTAGATACAGGGAGGAACACTGAAGCTTTCTTT

size: NA
D: NA
J: TRBJ2-3
V: TRBV20-1
CDR3: CSATDYSTDTQYF
DNA: TGCAGTGCCACGGATTATAGCACAGATACGCAGTATTTT

size: few
D: NA
J: TRBJ2-1
V: TRBV28
CDR3: CASSRPGTPGEQFF
DNA: TGTGCCAGCAGTCGACCAGGTACCCCGGGCGAGCAGTTCTTC

size: few
D: NA
J: TRBJ2-3
V: TRBV6-1
CDR3: CASTTGWDTQYF
DNA: TGTGCCAGTACCACCGGGTGGGATACGCAGTATTTT

size: many
D: NA
J: TRBJ2-6
V: TRBV7-3
CDR3: CASSQQGRALSGANVLTF
DNA: TGTGCCAGCAGCCAACAGGGGAGGGCCCTCTCTGGGGCCAACGTCCTGACTTTC

size: NA
D: TRBD1
J: TRBJ2-3
V: TRBV7-3
CDR3: CASSPRQGDTQYF
DNA: TGTGCCAGCAGCCCGCGACAGGGAGATACGCAGTATTTT

size: NA
D: NA
J: TRBJ1-1
V: TRBV6-5
CDR3: CASTPPGGTTEAFF
DNA: TGTGCCAGCACCCCCCCCGGGGGGACCACTGAAGCTTTCTTT

size: many
D: NA
J: TRBJ2-1
V: TRBV12-3/TRBV12-4
CDR3: CASSLPGRDEQFF
DNA: TGTGCCAGCAGTTTGCCAGGGCGGGATGAGCAGTTCTTC

size: few
D: NA
J: TRBJ2-3
V: TRBV7-2
CDR3: CASSLAPSDTQYF
DNA: TGTGCCAGCAGCTTAGCGCCTTCAGATACGCAGTATTTT